These T cell receptor beta chains were read from a single sample in a study of T cells after yellow fever vaccination. TCRdb passed the 5' RACE reads through MiXCR, listing each CDR3 protein once. This sample has hundreds of thousands of distinct CDR3 sequences, with about 19% found just once. Sequenced material: PBMCs, taken 15 days after the yellow fever booster vaccination. These receptors originate from a man aged 30 to 39 who received the YFV17D yellow fever vaccine. Each CDR3 is given with its conserved first and last residue. The D gene is left open where the match is weak. Clone size is shown for a subset of rows, as once, few, many or a class of expanded clone.

v_call	d_call	j_call	clone_size	cdr3_nt	cdr3_aa
TRBV2	TRBD2	TRBJ2-1	few	TGTGCCAGCAGTGACGGGACTAGCTACAATGAGCAGTTCTTC	CASSDGTSYNEQFF
TRBV6-2/TRBV6-3	-	TRBJ2-1	-	TGTGCCAGCAGTTACGGGGCTAGCGATCCATACAATGAGCAGTTCTTC	CASSYGASDPYNEQFF
TRBV20-1	-	TRBJ2-5	-	TGCAGTGCTAGTTTCCAGGCGGAGACCCAGTACTTC	CSASFQAETQYF
TRBV5-1	TRBD1	TRBJ1-1	few	TGCGCCAGCAGTTTGGGACAGCCCACTGAAGCTTTCTTT	CASSLGQPTEAFF
TRBV29-1	TRBD2	TRBJ2-3	-	TGCAGCGTTGTTTTTCTAGCGGGAACCACCCCAGATACGCAGTATTTT	CSVVFLAGTTPDTQYF
TRBV10-1	-	TRBJ2-3	-	TGCGCCAGCAGTAAAGGCGCAGATACGCAGTATTTT	CASSKGADTQYF
TRBV5-1	TRBD2	TRBJ2-2	-	TGCGCCAGCAGACCTAGGCGGGAGTATACCGGGGAGCTGTTTTTT	CASRPRREYTGELFF
TRBV3-1	-	TRBJ2-7	few	TGTGCCAGCACCGGAACAGGGGCGGTTAGCGGGTCCTCCTACGAGCAGTACTTC	CASTGTGAVSGSSYEQYF
TRBV5-6	TRBD1	TRBJ2-7	-	TGTGCCAGCAGGAGACAGGGATTCTCCTACGAGCAGTACTTC	CASRRQGFSYEQYF
TRBV7-9	-	TRBJ2-5	few	TGTGCCAGCAGCCCAGGGACTCCAGTCCAAGAGACCCAGTACTTC	CASSPGTPVQETQYF
TRBV5-1	-	TRBJ1-5	-	TGCGCCAGCAGCCCAAATACAGGGAATCAGCCCCAGCATTTT	CASSPNTGNQPQHF
TRBV14	TRBD2	TRBJ2-1	few	TGTGCCAGCAGCCAAAGGACTAGCCTATACAATGAGCAGTTCTTC	CASSQRTSLYNEQFF
TRBV4-2	-	TRBJ2-1	few	TGTGCCAGCAGCCCCGGGGCTGGCAATGAGCAGTTCTTC	CASSPGAGNEQFF
TRBV5-6	-	TRBJ1-1	-	TGTGCCAGCAAGCACAGGGCTGAAGCTTTCTTT	CASKHRAEAFF
TRBV24-1	-	TRBJ1-5	-	TGTGCCACCAGTGCCCTGGGGGGGGACGATCAGCCCCAGCATTTT	CATSALGGDDQPQHF
TRBV18	-	TRBJ2-5	few	TGTGCCAGCTCAGGCACACCACAAGAGACCCAGTACTTC	CASSGTPQETQYF
TRBV4-3	TRBD1	TRBJ1-2	few	TGCGCCAGCAGCCAAGATAACGGACAGGGGGCAGTCGGCTACACCTTC	CASSQDNGQGAVGYTF
TRBV27	TRBD2	TRBJ2-1	many	TGTGCCAGCAGTCTCGGTAGCGGGAGGGCGGGTGAGCAGTTCTTC	CASSLGSGRAGEQFF
TRBV20-1	TRBD1	TRBJ2-7	-	TGCAGTGCTTTTTACAGGGGTCGGTCCTACGAGCAGTACTTC	CSAFYRGRSYEQYF
TRBV20-1	TRBD2	TRBJ2-7	few	TGCAGTGCTAGAGACGACGGGACTAGCGGGCGACCCTACGAGCAGTACTTC	CSARDDGTSGRPYEQYF
TRBV29-1	TRBD2	TRBJ2-1	-	TGCAGCGTCGAGGGACTAGCGGGTTGGAATGAGCAGTTCTTC	CSVEGLAGWNEQFF
TRBV5-1	-	TRBJ2-3	-	TGCGCCAGCAGCTCGCTGACAGGCGACACAGATACGCAGTATTTT	CASSSLTGDTDTQYF
TRBV11-2	-	TRBJ2-2	few	TGTGCCAGCAAAGGCGGGGCGAACACCGGGGAGCTGTTTTTT	CASKGGANTGELFF
TRBV20-1	-	TRBJ2-1	once	TGCAGTTCTAGAGATCAACGCAGGGAAATAGGCAATGAGCAGTTCTTC	CSSRDQRREIGNEQFF
TRBV20-1	-	TRBJ1-1	few	TGCAGTGCTCTAAGTCCGGGATCCGTCTGGATGAACACTGAAGCTTTCTTT	CSALSPGSVWMNTEAFF
TRBV12-3/TRBV12-4	-	TRBJ2-5	-	TGTGCCAGCAGTTTAGGAAATTGGGAAAGCGGAGAGACCCAGTACTTC	CASSLGNWESGETQYF
TRBV6-1	TRBD2	TRBJ2-3	-	TGTGCCAGCAGTCATACACTAGCGGGAGGGCCGGAAGATACGCAGTATTTT	CASSHTLAGGPEDTQYF
TRBV12-3/TRBV12-4	TRBD1	TRBJ2-3	few	TGTGCCAGCAGGGTACAGGGGACAACAGATACGCAGTATTTT	CASRVQGTTDTQYF
TRBV18	-	TRBJ2-7	-	TGTGCCAGCTCACCGGGACCGGAACCCACGCTCCGGGCGGTCGAGCAGTACTTC	CASSPGPEPTLRAVEQYF
TRBV7-2	-	TRBJ1-1	few	TGTGCCACCAGGGTCGGCACTGAAGCTTTCTTT	CATRVGTEAFF
TRBV4-3	TRBD2	TRBJ2-1	-	TGCGCCAGCAGCCAAGTCGGAGTCCGAGCTAGCGGGGCATACAATGAGCAGTTCTTC	CASSQVGVRASGAYNEQFF
TRBV12-3/TRBV12-4	-	TRBJ2-2	-	TGTGCCAGCAGTTTGTATCGGGAGCTGTTTTTT	CASSLYRELFF
TRBV7-9	-	TRBJ1-2	few	TGTGCCAGCAGCTCCGCGCCGAACTATGGCTACACCTTC	CASSSAPNYGYTF
TRBV20-1	-	TRBJ2-3	few	TGCAGTGCTCAAGCGAGAACTAGCACAGATACGCAGTATTTT	CSAQARTSTDTQYF
TRBV5-1	TRBD1	TRBJ1-4	-	TGCGCCAGCAGCGTGGACAGGGCGGAACTGTTTTTT	CASSVDRAELFF
TRBV6-5	TRBD2	TRBJ2-5	few	TGTGCCAGCAGTTACGGCGGGAGGGGGGAGACCCAGTACTTC	CASSYGGRGETQYF
TRBV11-2	-	TRBJ2-6	few	TGTGCCAGCAGCTTAGTGGTCAACTCCAGATCCGGGGCCAACGTCCTGACTTTC	CASSLVVNSRSGANVLTF
TRBV20-1	-	TRBJ2-7	-	TGCAGTGCTCCTTCTCCGGAGTACGAGCAGTACTTC	CSAPSPEYEQYF
TRBV12-3/TRBV12-4	-	TRBJ2-7	-	TGTGCCAGCAGTGCGAGCAGGGGTCGCGAGCAGTACTTC	CASSASRGREQYF
TRBV29-1	TRBD2	TRBJ2-1	few	TGCAGCGTTGAAGGGGGACTAGTTCTTAACAACAATGAGCAGTTCTTC	CSVEGGLVLNNNEQFF
TRBV7-9	-	TRBJ2-1	-	TGTGCCAGCAGCTTAGCGCAGCGGAATGAGCAGTTCTTC	CASSLAQRNEQFF
TRBV7-9	-	TRBJ2-2	-	TGTGCCAGCAGCCCGAAGTACACCGGGGAGCTGTTTTTT	CASSPKYTGELFF
TRBV6-2/TRBV6-3	-	TRBJ2-1	-	TGTGCCAGCAGTCCTATACAGGGTCATTTCCAGTTCTTC	CASSPIQGHFQFF
TRBV18	TRBD1	TRBJ2-7	many	TGTGCCAGCTCACAGGGGGCTCAGGAGCAGTACTTC	CASSQGAQEQYF
TRBV28	TRBD2	TRBJ2-5	few	TGTGCCAGCAAGAATAGCGGGAGTGGGGAGACCCAGTACTTC	CASKNSGSGETQYF
TRBV15	-	TRBJ2-5	many	TGTGCCACCAGCAGTGGAAGGTCAGAGACCCAGTACTTC	CATSSGRSETQYF
TRBV25-1	-	TRBJ2-1	-	TGTGCCAGCAGTGTCGCGGGTGGGTCGCCCTACAATGAGCAGTTCTTC	CASSVAGGSPYNEQFF
TRBV6-5	-	TRBJ2-5	-	TGTGCCAGCAGTTCGAGACAGGGAGGCCGAGAGACCCAGTACTTC	CASSSRQGGRETQYF